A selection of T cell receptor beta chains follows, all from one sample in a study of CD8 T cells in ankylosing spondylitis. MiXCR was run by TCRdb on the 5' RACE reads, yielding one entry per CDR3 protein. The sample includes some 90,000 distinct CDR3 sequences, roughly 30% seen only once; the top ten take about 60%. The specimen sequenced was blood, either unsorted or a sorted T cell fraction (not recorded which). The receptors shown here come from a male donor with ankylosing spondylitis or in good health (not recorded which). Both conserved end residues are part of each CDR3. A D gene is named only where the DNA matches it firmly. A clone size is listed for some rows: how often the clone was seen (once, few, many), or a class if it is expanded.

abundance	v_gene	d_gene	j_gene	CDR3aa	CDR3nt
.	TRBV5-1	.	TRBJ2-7	CASSLGPRGSSTAYEQYF	TGCGCCAGCAGCTTGGGACCACGGGGATCTTCCACAGCCTACGAGCAGTACTTC
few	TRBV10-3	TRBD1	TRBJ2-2	CAISGGTGVTGELFF	TGTGCCATCAGTGGTGGGACAGGGGTGACCGGGGAGCTGTTTTTT
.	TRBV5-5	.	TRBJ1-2	CASSLSRGQRYYGYTF	TGTGCCAGCAGCTTGTCCAGGGGCCAACGATACTATGGCTACACCTTC
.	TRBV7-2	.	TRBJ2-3	CASSRLWTDTQYF	TGTGCCAGCAGCCGACTTTGGACCGATACGCAGTATTTT
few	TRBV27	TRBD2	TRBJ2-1	CASSLGTSGPFYNEQFF	TGTGCCAGCAGTTTAGGGACTAGCGGGCCCTTCTACAATGAGCAGTTCTTC
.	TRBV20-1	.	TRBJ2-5	CSAREGSLQETQYF	TGCAGTGCTAGAGAGGGGAGTCTACAAGAGACCCAGTACTTC
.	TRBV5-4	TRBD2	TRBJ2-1	CASSPGVGLADNEQFF	TGTGCCAGCAGCCCGGGCGTAGGACTAGCGGACAATGAGCAGTTCTTC
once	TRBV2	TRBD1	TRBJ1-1	CASHWDRVWVNTEAFF	TGTGCCAGCCACTGGGACAGGGTGTGGGTGAACACTGAAGCTTTCTTT
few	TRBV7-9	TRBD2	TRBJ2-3	CASSSIAGLGDTQYF	TGTGCCAGCAGCTCCATAGCGGGGCTCGGAGATACGCAGTATTTT
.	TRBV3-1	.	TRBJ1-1	CASSQDQEQDTEAFF	TGTGCCAGCAGCCAAGATCAAGAACAGGACACTGAAGCTTTCTTT
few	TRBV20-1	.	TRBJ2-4	CSAGDIGSPFRDIQYF	TGCAGTGCTGGGGACATCGGATCCCCTTTTAGAGACATTCAGTACTTC
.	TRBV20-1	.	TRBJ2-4	CSARGIGRRAKNIQYF	TGCAGTGCTAGAGGGATCGGGAGAAGAGCCAAAAACATTCAGTACTTC
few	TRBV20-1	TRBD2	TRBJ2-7	CSALPGGYSGSYEQYF	TGCAGTGCTCTCCCGGGGGGGTACAGCGGGTCCTACGAGCAGTACTTC
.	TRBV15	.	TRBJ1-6	CATKGVSYNSPLHF	TGTGCCACGAAGGGGGTGTCCTATAATTCACCCCTCCACTTT
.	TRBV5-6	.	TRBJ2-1	CASSLTTSWSYNEQFF	TGTGCCAGCAGCTTGACGACTAGTTGGTCCTACAATGAGCAGTTCTTC
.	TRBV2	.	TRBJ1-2	CASSDEDREGYTF	TGTGCCAGCAGTGATGAGGATAGAGAGGGCTACACCTTC
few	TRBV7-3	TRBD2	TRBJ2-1	CASSLSSGSLNEQFF	TGTGCCAGCAGCTTAAGTAGCGGGAGTCTCAATGAGCAGTTCTTC
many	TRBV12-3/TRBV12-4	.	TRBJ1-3	CASSFRRNSGNTIYF	TGTGCCAGCAGTTTTCGTCGGAACTCTGGAAACACCATATATTTT
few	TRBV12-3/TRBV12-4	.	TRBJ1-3	CASRRISGNTIYF	TGTGCCAGCAGACGGATCTCTGGAAACACCATATATTTT
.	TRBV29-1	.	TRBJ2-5	CSLWTGETQYF	TGCAGCTTGTGGACGGGCGAGACCCAGTACTTC
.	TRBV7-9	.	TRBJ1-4	CASSPDRQGLREKLFF	TGTGCCAGCAGTCCAGACCGTCAGGGGTTGAGGGAAAAACTGTTTTTT
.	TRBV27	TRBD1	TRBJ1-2	CASSSPRGRGYTF	TGTGCCAGCAGTTCCCCCAGGGGGCGAGGCTACACCTTC
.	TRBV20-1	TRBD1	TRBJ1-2	CSASRGQDYGYTF	TGCAGTGCTAGTCGCGGACAGGACTATGGCTACACCTTC
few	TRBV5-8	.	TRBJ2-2	CASSLMGIGELFF	TGTGCCAGCAGCTTGATGGGTATCGGGGAGCTGTTTTTT
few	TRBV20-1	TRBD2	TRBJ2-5	CSASSSASGSRETQYF	TGCAGTGCTAGCTCCAGCGCTAGCGGGAGTCGAGAGACCCAGTACTTC
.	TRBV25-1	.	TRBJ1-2	CASSEWGDYGYTF	TGTGCCAGCAGTGAATGGGGGGACTATGGCTACACCTTC
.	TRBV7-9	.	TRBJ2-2	CASTPSQGNTGELFF	TGTGCCAGCACCCCTAGCCAGGGGAACACCGGGGAGCTGTTTTTT
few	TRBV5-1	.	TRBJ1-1	CASSSQANTEAFF	TGCGCCAGCAGCTCGCAGGCTAACACTGAAGCTTTCTTT
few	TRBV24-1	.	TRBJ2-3	CATSDLLSDTQYF	TGTGCCACCAGTGATTTGTTATCAGATACGCAGTATTTT
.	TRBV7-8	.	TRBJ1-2	CASSPGGRDYGYTF	TGTGCCAGCAGCCCTGGCGGGCGGGACTATGGCTACACCTTC
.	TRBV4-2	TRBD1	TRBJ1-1	CASSDRQGEDTEAFF	TGTGCCAGCAGCGACCGACAGGGGGAGGACACTGAAGCTTTCTTT
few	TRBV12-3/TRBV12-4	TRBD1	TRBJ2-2	CASSRRQGRTGELFF	TGTGCCAGCAGTCGTCGACAGGGGCGCACCGGGGAGCTGTTTTTT
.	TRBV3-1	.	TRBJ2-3	CASSIIPGAPTDTQYF	TGTGCCAGCAGTATTATTCCGGGGGCCCCCACAGATACGCAGTATTTT
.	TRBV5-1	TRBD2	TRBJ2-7	CASSSPASGRVYEQYF	TGCGCCAGCAGCTCCCCAGCTAGCGGGAGGGTCTACGAGCAGTACTTC
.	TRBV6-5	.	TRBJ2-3	CASSYSGQSSTDTQYF	TGTGCCAGCAGTTACTCGGGGCAGTCTAGCACAGATACCCAGTATTTT
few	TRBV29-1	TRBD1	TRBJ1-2	CSVRTGDGYTF	TGCAGCGTTCGGACAGGTGATGGCTACACCTTC
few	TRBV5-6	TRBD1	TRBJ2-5	CASSRGTGIQETQYF	TGTGCCAGCAGCCGCGGGACAGGGATTCAAGAGACCCAGTACTTC
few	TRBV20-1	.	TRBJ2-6	CSARGRDGISGANVLTF	TGCAGTGCTAGAGGGAGGGACGGAATCTCTGGGGCCAACGTCCTGACTTTC
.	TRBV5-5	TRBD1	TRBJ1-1	CASSDRGLGTEAFF	TGTGCCAGCAGCGACAGGGGGCTCGGCACTGAAGCTTTCTTT
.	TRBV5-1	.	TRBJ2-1	CASRAPGTYNEQFF	TGCGCCAGCAGGGCGCCCGGGACATACAATGAGCAGTTCTTC
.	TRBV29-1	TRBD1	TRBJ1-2	CSVAPVDRVYGYTF	TGCAGCGTCGCCCCAGTTGACAGGGTCTATGGCTACACCTTC
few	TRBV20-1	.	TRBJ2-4	CSARGRSFLKNIQYF	TGCAGTGCCCGGGGCCGGAGTTTTTTGAAAAACATTCAGTACTTC
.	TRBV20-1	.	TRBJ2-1	CSARKVGRSTTSSYNEQFF	TGCAGTGCTAGAAAGGTTGGCCGTTCGACTACCAGCTCCTACAATGAGCAGTTCTTC
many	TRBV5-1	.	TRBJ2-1	CASMKEGSSYNEQFF	TGCGCCAGCATGAAAGAGGGCAGCTCCTACAATGAGCAGTTCTTC
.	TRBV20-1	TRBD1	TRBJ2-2	CSARAQGASGELFF	TGCAGTGCTAGAGCACAGGGGGCTAGCGGGGAGCTGTTTTTT
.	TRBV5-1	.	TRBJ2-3	CASADGVTAQDTQYF	TGCGCCAGTGCAGATGGGGTAACCGCACAAGATACGCAGTATTTT
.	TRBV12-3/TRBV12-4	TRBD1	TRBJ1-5	CASSPDREWGQPQHF	TGTGCCAGCAGTCCAGACAGGGAATGGGGACAGCCCCAGCATTTT
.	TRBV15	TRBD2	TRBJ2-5	CATSSPGRAGEETQYF	TGTGCCACCAGCTCCCCGGGGAGGGCCGGGGAAGAGACCCAGTACTTC
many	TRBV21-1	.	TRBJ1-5	CASSFRTGKGGNQPQHF	TGTGCCAGCAGCTTTCGGACAGGGAAGGGGGGCAATCAGCCCCAGCATTTT
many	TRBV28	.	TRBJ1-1	CASSYAATVNTEAFF	TGTGCCAGCAGTTATGCGGCCACCGTCAACACTGAAGCTTTCTTT
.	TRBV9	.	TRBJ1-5	CASSTDGGLNQPQHF	TGTGCCAGCAGCACAGACGGGGGTTTGAATCAGCCCCAGCATTTT